This T cell receptor beta chain derives from a study of T cells in tuberculosis. Study in general: CD1B tetramers identified T cells specific for mycobacterial lipid GMM. Study-level results: Classification accuracy was roughly 87% (AUROC approximately 0.9) with the GMM-specific repertoire. Cases with active tuberculosis were adults, while controls were adolescents. Active tuberculosis TCR-alpha repertoires lay closer to GMM-specific TCRs than IGRA-negative controls, suggesting clonal expansion.

Sequencing used immunoSEQ multiplex PCR; TCRdb keeps in-frame clones, though not all of them. This sample yields under 50,000 clones, of which about 96% are seen a single time; about 3.8% belongs to the top ten. This clone was seen a handful of times. Its target is not known. V was cut by 1 base and J by 8 bases, with 14 bases left in between. This CDR3 has 14 residues. Germline V gene sequence: CDR1 MGHDK, CDR2 SYGVNS. The chain joins TRBV25-1 to TRBJ1-2; unclear D gene. Material for sequencing was PBMCs. This receptor was identified in a donor between 10 and 35 years old with latent tuberculosis or without tuberculosis infection. The CDR3 DNA is TGTGCCAGCAGTGAATCTGGCCCCCTGGGCGGCTACACCTTC. Encoded protein: CASSESGPLGGYTF.